This is a list of T cell receptor beta chains from one sample in a study of CD8 T cells in Susac syndrome. TCRdb analysed the immunoSEQ multiplex PCR reads with MiXCR anew, one entry per CDR3 protein. Of about 130,000 distinct CDR3 sequences listed, approximately 93% are singletons. Sequenced: CD8+ T cells from PBMCs. Source of these receptors: a human donor with multiple sclerosis. Each CDR3 is given with its conserved first and last residue. D genes are given only for firm matches. Only some rows state a clone size, as once, few, many or a class for expanded clones.

D gene	V gene	J gene	clone size	CDR3 length	CDR3 DNA	CDR3 protein
NA	TRBV24-1	TRBJ2-2	NA	16	TGTGCCACCAGTGATTTGACAGGTTCGAACACCGGGGAGCTGTTTTTT	CATSDLTGSNTGELFF
NA	TRBV5-1	TRBJ2-2	NA	17	TGCGCCAGCAGCTCCCGCGGTGCGGGTGCGGGCACCGGGGAGCTGTTTTTT	CASSSRGAGAGTGELFF
TRBD2	TRBV27	TRBJ2-2	NA	14	TGTGCCAGCAGCCTAGCGGGACGTACCGGGGAGCTGTTTTTT	CASSLAGRTGELFF
NA	TRBV7-9	TRBJ2-7	NA	13	TGTGCCAGCAGCTTACGGTACTTCTACGAGCAGTACTTC	CASSLRYFYEQYF
NA	TRBV4-1	TRBJ1-5	NA	15	TGCGCCAGCAGCCGAGGGACGTTTAGCAATCAGCCCCAGCATTTT	CASSRGTFSNQPQHF
NA	TRBV27	TRBJ2-5	NA	14	TGTGCCAGCAGTTTAGGTTTCAGGAAAGAGACCCAGTACTTC	CASSLGFRKETQYF
TRBD1	TRBV19	TRBJ2-3	once	14	TGTGCCAGTAGTATACCGGACAGGGTCGATACGCAGTATTTT	CASSIPDRVDTQYF
NA	TRBV24-1	TRBJ1-2	NA	12	TGTGCCACCCAGGGAGGGAACTATGGCTACACCTTC	CATQGGNYGYTF
NA	TRBV6-6	TRBJ1-1	NA	14	TGTGCCAGCAGTTACTATTCCGGGGCTAATGAAGCTTTCTTT	CASSYYSGANEAFF
TRBD1	TRBV24-1	TRBJ2-4	once	14	TGTGCCACCAGTGATTCGACAGGGAAAAACATTCAGTACTTC	CATSDSTGKNIQYF
NA	TRBV7-9	TRBJ2-7	NA	13	TGTGCCAGCAGCTTAAGGGAGGCCTACGAGCAGTACTTC	CASSLREAYEQYF
NA	TRBV19	TRBJ1-1	NA	15	TGTGCCAGTAGTCCCCTCGGAAGGGGCGGCACTGAAGCTTTCTTT	CASSPLGRGGTEAFF
NA	TRBV20-1	TRBJ2-1	NA	12	TGCAGTGCTAGTCATGGCGTCGGTGAGCAGTTCTTC	CSASHGVGEQFF
NA	TRBV27	TRBJ2-6	NA	15	TGTGCCAGCCGAGAAGTGGGCTCTGGGGCCAACGTCCTGACTTTC	CASREVGSGANVLTF
TRBD2	TRBV20-1	TRBJ2-2	few	13	TGCAGTGCGACTAGCGGAGCAACCGGGGAGCTGTTTTTT	CSATSGATGELFF
TRBD1	TRBV5-1	TRBJ2-7	NA	17	TGCGCCAGCAGCCAAACCGGGACAGGGAGCGGCACCTACGAGCAGTACTTC	CASSQTGTGSGTYEQYF
TRBD2	TRBV6-6	TRBJ2-2	NA	16	TGTGCCAGCAGTTACAGAGCGGGGGGGCGTACCGGGGAGCTGTTTTTT	CASSYRAGGRTGELFF
NA	TRBV29-1	TRBJ1-1	NA	12	TGCAGCGTTCCCTCAAGAGGGGCTGAAGCTTTCTTT	CSVPSRGAEAFF
TRBD1	TRBV7-9	TRBJ1-2	NA	16	TGTGCCAGCAGTCACCCGCAGGGGGACAGCCCGGAGTGCTACACCTTC	CASSHPQGDSPECYTF
NA	TRBV4-1	TRBJ1-1	NA	16	TGCGCCAGCAGCCCCAGAGGGCCAGGGTTAGGCACTGAAGCTTTCTTT	CASSPRGPGLGTEAFF
TRBD2	TRBV7-3	TRBJ2-3	NA	14	TGTGCCAGCAGCCTACGGGGGGGCCCAGATACGCAGTATTTT	CASSLRGGPDTQYF
TRBD1	TRBV27	TRBJ1-2	NA	17	TGTGCCAGCAGTTTATCCCCCTCCGGGACAGGGGACTATGGCTACACCTTC	CASSLSPSGTGDYGYTF
NA	TRBV24-1	TRBJ1-2	once	12	TGTGCCACCAGTGACCCAGGGTGTGGCTACACCTTC	CATSDPGCGYTF
NA	TRBV18	TRBJ2-7	NA	17	TGTGCCAGCTCACTTACTCCCCTTGGCGAGCTGGGCTACGAGCAGTACTTC	CASSLTPLGELGYEQYF
NA	TRBV10-3	TRBJ2-4	NA	17	TGTGCCATCAGCGACTTCGGGGAGAACTGGTCCAAAAACATTCAGTACTTC	CAISDFGENWSKNIQYF
NA	TRBV20-1	TRBJ2-7	NA	13	TGCAGTGCTAGAGCAGGGACGTCCTACGAGCAGTACTTC	CSARAGTSYEQYF
TRBD1	TRBV28	TRBJ1-6	NA	15	TGTGCCAGCAAAATAGGGGACAGGGGAGGTTCACCCCTCCACTTT	CASKIGDRGGSPLHF
NA	TRBV14	TRBJ2-7	NA	14	TGTGCCAGCAGCCACGTAGACGGAGCCTACGAGCAGTACTTC	CASSHVDGAYEQYF
NA	TRBV30	TRBJ2-5	NA	15	TGTGCCTGGAGCCACGACGTCGGTAGTACGGGGACCCAGTACTTC	CAWSHDVGSTGTQYF
TRBD1	TRBV19	TRBJ2-7	NA	14	TGTGCCAGTAGTACCGGACAGGGAACCTACGAGCAGTACTTC	CASSTGQGTYEQYF
TRBD2	TRBV12-3/TRBV12-4	TRBJ2-1	NA	13	TGTGCCAGCCTAGCGGGAGGGTTAAGTGAGCAGTTCTTC	CASLAGGLSEQFF
TRBD2	TRBV6-5	TRBJ2-1	NA	14	TGTGCCAGCAGCCGTAGCGGGAGGGCTAATGAGCAGTTCTTC	CASSRSGRANEQFF
NA	TRBV13	TRBJ1-2	NA	15	TGTGCCAGCAGCCAGTCGGGGGACGTATTCTATGGCTACACCTTC	CASSQSGDVFYGYTF
NA	TRBV4-1	TRBJ2-5	NA	15	TGCGCCAGCAGCCAAGAAACAGGGTTGTGGGAGACCCAGTACTTC	CASSQETGLWETQYF
TRBD1	TRBV12-3/TRBV12-4	TRBJ2-3	NA	15	TGTGCCAGCAGACTTCTGACAGGGGATACAGATACGCAGTATTTT	CASRLLTGDTDTQYF
NA	TRBV13	TRBJ2-3	NA	15	TGTGCCAGCAGCCCGCCGGGGGTGGCGACAGATACGCAGTATTTT	CASSPPGVATDTQYF
NA	TRBV4-1	TRBJ2-7	NA	15	TGCGCCAGCAGCCAAGACGGGGACTCGCTCTACGAGCAGTACTTC	CASSQDGDSLYEQYF
NA	TRBV4-1	TRBJ1-5	NA	20	TGCGCCAGCAGCCAATTGGCATCGAATTCCCAGAGATATAGCAATCAGCCCCAGCATTTT	CASSQLASNSQRYSNQPQHF
NA	TRBV7-9	TRBJ1-1	NA	12	TGTGCCAGCACCAGGGGGAACACTGAAGCTTTCTTT	CASTRGNTEAFF
NA	TRBV6-6	TRBJ1-2	NA	16	TGTGCCAGCAGTCCATCACCGGGACTCGGAAACTATGGCTACACCTTC	CASSPSPGLGNYGYTF
NA	TRBV5-1	TRBJ2-1	NA	15	TGCGCCAGCAGCCCCCTCAAATTCTCCTACAATGAGCAGTTCTTC	CASSPLKFSYNEQFF
NA	TRBV15	TRBJ2-3	NA	15	TGTGCCACCAGGAGGGGAACAGGGAGGACAGATACGCAGTATTTT	CATRRGTGRTDTQYF